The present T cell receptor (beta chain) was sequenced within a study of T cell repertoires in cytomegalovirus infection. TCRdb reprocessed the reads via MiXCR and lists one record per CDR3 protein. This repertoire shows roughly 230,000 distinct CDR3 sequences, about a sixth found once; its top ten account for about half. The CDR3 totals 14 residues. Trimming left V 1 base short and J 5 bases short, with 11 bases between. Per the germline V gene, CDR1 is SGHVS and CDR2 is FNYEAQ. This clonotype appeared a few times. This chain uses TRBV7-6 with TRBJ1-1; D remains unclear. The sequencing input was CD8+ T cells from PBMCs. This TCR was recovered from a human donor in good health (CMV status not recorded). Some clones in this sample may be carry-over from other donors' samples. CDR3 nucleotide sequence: TGTGCCAGCAGCTTAGTCGGCGGGTTAACTGAAGCTTTCTTT. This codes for CASSLVGGLTEAFF.